The 9 T cell receptor beta chains below all came from one sample that was sequenced in a study of response to subunit inactivated influenza vaccine. Using its own MiXCR run on the RT-PCR reads, TCRdb lists one record per CDR3 protein. This table holds over 750,000 distinct CDR3 sequences, 21% found once. Sequenced material: PBMCs from blood, taken more than 4 days after vaccination. The receptor set was obtained from a man aged 45-65 years who received an inactivated influenza vaccine.

The chain recombines TRBV5-1 with TRBJ2-1, with D perhaps TRBD1 or TRBD2 (5 bases each). The CDR3 is 15 amino acids. The germline CDR1 and CDR2 sequences are SGHRS and YFSETQ. Trimming took 1 base from V and 7 from J, leaving 15 bases between them. The CDR3 nucleotides read TGCGCCAGCAGCTTGTCCACAGGTACGGGGAATGAGCAGTTCTTC. Its protein product is CASSLSTGTGNEQFF. Complete variable domain (other parts from reference TRBV5-1 and TRBJ2-1): KAGVTQTPRYLIKTRGQQVTLSCSPISGHRSVSWYQQTPGQGLQFLFEYFSETQRNKGNFPGRFSGRQFSNSRSEMNVSTLELGDSALYLCASSLSTGTGNEQFFGPGTRLTVL.

The rearrangement links TRBV5-1 to TRBJ2-1; maybe TRBD2 (6 bases). Per the germline V gene, CDR1 is SGHRS and CDR2 is YFSETQ. The V end was cut by 1 base, the J end by 4 bases, with 15 bases between. The CDR3 spans 16 residues. The CDR3 nucleotides read TGCGCCAGCAGCTTGATAGGAGGGGTCGGATACAATGAGCAGTTCTTC. Translation gives CASSLIGGVGYNEQFF.

In this sample, this clonotype turned up a few times. V is TRBV5-1 and J is TRBJ2-1, with TRBD1 as a possible D gene (6 bases). The germline V and J ends were trimmed by 4 bases and 11 bases, with 10 bases remaining between them. The length of the CDR3 is 11 residues. CDR1 and CDR2 from the germline V gene are SGHRS and YFSETQ. The CDR3 bases are TGCGCCAGCAGCCTGGACAGACAGCAGTTCTTC. Encoded protein: CASSLDRQQFF.

The rearrangement joins TRBV10-3 to TRBJ2-3; D is possibly TRBD2 (6 bases). V lost 2 bases and J 5 bases, leaving 11 bases between the germline ends. The length of the CDR3 is 14 residues. Germline-derived CDR1 and CDR2 are ENHRY and SYGVKD. In DNA, the CDR3 is TGTGCCATCAGTGAGGACGGGAGAGGAGATACGCAGTATTTT. Translation gives CAISEDGRGDTQYF.

V gene TRBV5-1 combines with J gene TRBJ1-2; TRBD1 matches 7 bases. The V gene end was trimmed by 4 bases and the J gene end by 4 bases; junction bases not matched to a gene: 10. The V gene's germline CDR1 is SGHRS and CDR2 YFSETQ. CDR3 length: 15 residues. CDR3 sequence: CASSDRADGGYGYTF. The CDR3 DNA reads as TGCGCCAGCAGCGACAGGGCCGACGGGGGCTATGGCTACACCTTC.

This clonotype has a count of ten or more. The rearrangement uses TRBV20-1 and TRBJ1-6; tentatively, D is TRBD1 (6 bases). Trimming cost V 3 bases and J 9 bases, with 18 bases left between them. The length of the CDR3 is 15 residues. Germline V gene sequence: CDR1 DFQATT, CDR2 SNEGSKA (reference sequence). The CDR3 DNA reads as TGCAGTGCTAGGTTGGACAGCTACGGCGGTTCACCCCTCCACTTT. This sequence encodes CSARLDSYGGSPLHF.

V gene TRBV20-1 combines with J gene TRBJ1-1, with no clear D. The CDR3 has 15 residues. The V and J ends lost 0 bases and 5 bases respectively, with 16 bases between them. The germline CDR1 and CDR2 sequences are DFQATT and SNEGSKA (reference sequence). The CDR3 sequence: CSARDPKQARTEAFF. Here the CDR3 DNA reads TGCAGTGCTAGAGATCCGAAGCAGGCCCGAACTGAAGCTTTCTTT.

The rearrangement uses TRBV5-5 and TRBJ1-5; D is ambiguous. V shed 0 bases and J shed 0 bases, with 10 bases lying between them. This CDR3 is 16 amino acids long. Germline V gene data show CDR1 as SGHKS and CDR2 as YYEKEE (reference sequence). In DNA, the CDR3 is TGTGCCAGCAGCTTGGAGTCAGCATATAGCAATCAGCCCCAGCATTTT. It translates to CASSLESAYSNQPQHF.

This clonotype has a count of ten or more. The chain carries TRBV18 and TRBJ2-2; TRBD2 might be the D (5 bases). Germline CDR1 KGHSH, CDR2 LQKENI. This CDR3 region has 14 residues. Deletions cut 5 bases from V and 2 bases from J, with 9 bases between. CDR3 sequence (DNA): TGTGCCAGCTCATCCAGACTAAACACCGGGGAGCTGTTTTTT. Translating gives CASSSRLNTGELFF.